This T cell receptor beta chain was sequenced in a study of early T cells in non-severe SARS-CoV-2 infection. Study as a whole: Chains were not paired, and sequencing was done on bulk RNA from unsorted whole blood. Study-wide points: Clonotype matching in VDJdb favored anti-spike CD8 responses and did not capture private and CD4 specificities.

Attached unique molecular identifiers marked individual cDNA molecules. MiXCR, run by TCRdb on the 5' RACE reads, gives a single entry per CDR3 protein. The sample has 45,000 to 75,000 distinct CDR3 sequences; around 13% are singletons. About this clonotype itself: What it binds is unknown. A read error may account for a junction end that differs from germline.

The clonotype originates from an adult who was a healthcare worker with PCR-confirmed SARS-CoV-2 infection or an uninfected control (not recorded which). Specimen: whole blood.

The CDR3 region is CANSAAAGQETQYF. In DNA form, the CDR3 reads TGTGCCAACAGTGCGGCGGCAGGTCAAGAGACCCAGTACTTC. V gene TRBV6-1 combines with J gene TRBJ2-5; D uncertain. This CDR3 spans 14 amino acids. Germline CDR1 and CDR2: MNHNS and SASEGT.